Shown below are 21 T cell receptor beta chains from a single sample sequenced in a study of T cell responses to AZD1222 COVID-19 vaccine. Profiling relied on immunoSEQ multiplex PCR, and the TCRdb table lists in-frame clones only, not all of them. The repertoire holds 150,000 or so clones, with approximately 89% as singletons. The sample here was peripheral blood, taken on day 0 of AZD1222 vaccination. The receptor set was obtained from an adult in good health.

The genes are TRBV7-8 and TRBJ1-3; perhaps TRBD1 as D (5 bases). The CDR3 totals 18 residues. V lost 2 bases and J lost 0, with 17 bases in between. Germline V gene data show CDR1 as SGHVS and CDR2 as FQNEAQ. For the CDR3, the DNA is TGTGCCAGCAGCTTATTCCAGGCAGGGACCTCCTCTGGAAACACCATATATTTT. Translating it yields CASSLFQAGTSSGNTIYF.

The genes are TRBV7-9 and TRBJ1-4; weak D call: TRBD1 (5 bases). The CDR3 is 13 residues long. Germline V CDR1 and CDR2: SEHNR, FQNEAQ (reference sequence). V dropped 8 bases and J dropped 7 bases, with 14 bases sitting between them. The CDR3 sequence is CASGDGIVEKLFF. The CDR3, as DNA: TGTGCCAGCGGGGACGGTATAGTTGAAAAACTGTTTTTT.

The gene calls are TRBV3-1 (or the pseudogene TRBV3-2) and TRBJ2-2; 10 bases match TRBD2. V lost 4 bases, J lost 7 bases, and 6 bases stayed unmatched. Germline assignment: CDR1 LGHDT and CDR2 YNNKEL (reference sequence). The CDR3 consists of 15 residues. CDR3 protein: CASSLSGGAGGELFF. Written as DNA, the CDR3 is TGTGCCAGCAGCCTAAGCGGGGGGGCTGGCGGGGAGCTGTTTTTT.

The chain combines TRBV11-2 with TRBJ1-4; the match to TRBD1 covers 7 bases. Germline-derived CDR1 and CDR2 are SGHAT and FQNNGV. CDR3 length: 14 amino acids. V trimming: 5 bases; J trimming: 2 bases; junction bases outside the gene matches: 2. This chain's CDR3 is CASSLTGTNEKLFF. DNA of the CDR3: TGTGCCAGCAGCCTGACAGGGACTAATGAAAAACTGTTTTTT.

V gene TRBV11-2 combines with J gene TRBJ2-1, with no clear D. The CDR3 extends over 13 amino acids. The ends were cut back, 0 bases at V and 9 bases at J, with 9 bases in the middle. Germline CDR1 and CDR2: SGHAT and FQNNGV. As DNA, the CDR3 is TGTGCCAGCAGCTTAGAAATAGTTCCTGAGCAGTTCTTC. It yields the protein CASSLEIVPEQFF.

The rearrangement joins TRBV5-1 to TRBJ1-1; TRBD1 aligns across 7 bases. The CDR3 has 14 amino acids. The V and J ends lost 4 bases and 3 bases, in that order; junction bases with no gene match: 6. Per germline, CDR1 SGHRS and CDR2 YFSETQ. CDR3 protein: CASSLQGGHTEAFF. CDR3 in DNA: TGCGCCAGCAGCCTTCAGGGGGGGCACACTGAAGCTTTCTTT.

This chain connects TRBV2 to TRBJ1-4; D possibly corresponds to TRBD1 (5 bases). CDR1 and CDR2 (germline): SNHLY, FYNNEI. This CDR3 comprises 13 residues. The V end was cut by 7 bases, the J end by 3 bases, with 9 bases between. CDR3 bases: TGTGCCAGCAAATGGGGCCCTAATGAAAAACTGTTTTTT. Amino acids: CASKWGPNEKLFF.

This sequence joins TRBV4-1 and TRBJ1-5; tentative D call: TRBD1 (6 bases). From germline, CDR1 is MGHRA and CDR2 YSYEKL. The CDR3 is made up of 16 amino acids. V lost 4 bases and J 9 bases, leaving 22 bases between the germline ends. The CDR3 loop is CASSPGQGRVEGPQHF. CDR3 nucleotides: TGCGCCAGCAGCCCAGGCCAGGGGCGGGTTGAGGGGCCCCAGCATTTT.

J is TRBJ1-2 and V is TRBV9, with D perhaps matching TRBD1 (6 bases). CDR1 and CDR2 (germline): SGDLS, YYNGEE. The CDR3 contains 14 residues. V lost 3 bases, J lost 3 bases, and 12 bases lay in between. Written as DNA, the CDR3 is TGTGCCAGCAGCGCAGGCAGGGGCGACTATGGCTACACCTTC. Translation gives CASSAGRGDYGYTF.

The rearrangement uses TRBV5-1 and TRBJ1-2; D remains unclear. Trimming stripped 4 bases from V and 0 bases from J, with 16 bases between. Germline loops: CDR1 SGHRS, CDR2 YFSETQ. The CDR3 is 16 amino acids. CDR3 loop: CASSTWTGEANYGYTF. The CDR3 region has the DNA TGCGCCAGCAGCACCTGGACGGGAGAAGCTAACTATGGCTACACCTTC.

The chain uses TRBV29-1 and TRBJ2-3, with D maybe TRBD2 (7 bases). Trimming took 6 bases from V and 2 from J, leaving 9 bases between them. Germline values: CDR1 SQVTM, CDR2 ANQGSEA. The CDR3 runs to 12 residues. CDR3 loop: CSVGGATDTQYF. In DNA form, the CDR3 reads TGCAGCGTGGGGGGGGCCACAGATACGCAGTATTTT.

V gene TRBV30 combines with J gene TRBJ2-7; 12 nucleotides line up with TRBD2. The CDR3 spans 16 residues. The V and J ends lost 2 bases and 1 base, in that order; junction bases with no gene match: 6. In germline, CDR1 is GTSNPN, CDR2 SVGIG (reference sequence). The CDR3 nucleotides are TGTGCCTGGAGTTATCCGACTAGCGGGGGATCCTACGAGCAGTACTTC. Translated: CAWSYPTSGGSYEQYF.

The sample holds one count of this clone. V and J are TRBV28 and TRBJ1-3; 12 bases align to TRBD1. Per the germline V gene, CDR1 is MDHEN and CDR2 is SYDVKM. The V gene end was trimmed by 4 bases and the J gene end by 7 bases; junction bases not matched to a gene: 8. The CDR3 consists of 16 residues. DNA of the CDR3: TGTGCCAGCAGTTCCCCGGGACAGGGGGCACCGAACACCATATATTTT. Protein: CASSSPGQGAPNTIYF.

The V and J genes are TRBV2 and TRBJ1-3; D is unresolved. Germline V gene lookup returns CDR1 SNHLY and CDR2 FYNNEI. CDR3 length: 14 amino acids. Trimming left V 7 bases short and J 0 bases short, with 10 bases between. The CDR3 region is CASNEESSGNTIYF. CDR3 nucleotide sequence: TGTGCCAGCAACGAGGAGAGCTCTGGAAACACCATATATTTT.

V usage is TRBV9 and J usage is TRBJ2-3, with 8 bases fitting TRBD1. The J segment lost 0 bases and the V segment lost 7 bases, leaving 4 bases of the junction unmatched. This CDR3 region has 14 residues. Germline V CDR1 and CDR2: SGDLS, YYNGEE. The CDR3 bases are TGTGCCAGCTCAGGGGGCTCTAGCACAGATACGCAGTATTTT. This gives the protein CASSGGSSTDTQYF.

The chain carries TRBV20-1 and TRBJ2-7; perhaps TRBD2 as D (6 bases). V was trimmed by 3 bases and J by 0 bases, leaving 12 bases between them. Germline V gene sequence: CDR1 DFQATT, CDR2 SNEGSKA (reference sequence). There are 14 residues in the CDR3. This chain's CDR3 is CSASPGLPSYEQYF. The CDR3 nucleotides read TGCAGTGCTAGTCCGGGACTGCCCTCCTACGAGCAGTACTTC.

CDR3 in DNA: TGTGCCAGCTCCCCTGGGGTGAGCTCCTATAATTCACCCCTCCACTTT. This translates into CASSPGVSSYNSPLHF. The chain uses TRBV18 and TRBJ1-6; D gene unclear. The CDR3 extends over 16 amino acids. V lost 6 bases to trimming and J lost 0 bases, with 12 bases between them. Germline loops: CDR1 KGHSH, CDR2 LQKENI.

The CDR3, as DNA: TGTGCCAGCAGCTTAGTTTCTAGCGGAGAGACCCAGTACTTC. It codes for CASSLVSSGETQYF. This chain connects TRBV7-9 to TRBJ2-5; 7 bases line up with TRBD2. V trimming: 1 base; J trimming: 4 bases; junction bases outside the gene matches: 3. The CDR3 covers 14 residues. The germline gives CDR1 SEHNR, CDR2 FQNEAQ (reference sequence).

This chain joins TRBV2 and TRBJ1-5, with a tentative D call TRBD1 (5 bases). Germline CDR1 SNHLY, CDR2 FYNNEI. The V end was cut by 8 bases, the J end by 0 bases, with 17 bases between. The CDR3 sequence is 16 residues long. For the CDR3, the DNA is TGTGCCAGCGTCGGGCGGGGGGGTTATAGCAATCAGCCCCAGCATTTT. It codes for CASVGRGGYSNQPQHF.

In DNA form, the CDR3 reads TGTGCCAGCAGTCGTGTGGGGAATGAGCAGTTCTTC. It is translated as CASSRVGNEQFF. The rearrangement joins TRBV7-9 to TRBJ2-1; D unresolved. The CDR3 is 12 residues long. V shed 6 bases and J shed 7 bases, with 10 bases lying between them. Germline CDR1 and CDR2: SEHNR and FQNEAQ (reference sequence).

V gene TRBV24-1 combines with J gene TRBJ1-2; weak D call: TRBD1 (5 bases). The length of the CDR3 is 15 residues. V was cut by 0 bases and J by 4 bases, with 11 bases left in between. CDR1 and CDR2 from the germline V gene are KGHDR and SFDVKD. CDR3 loop: CATSDLQAGAYGYTF. CDR3 nucleotides: TGTGCCACCAGTGATTTGCAGGCCGGGGCCTATGGCTACACCTTC.